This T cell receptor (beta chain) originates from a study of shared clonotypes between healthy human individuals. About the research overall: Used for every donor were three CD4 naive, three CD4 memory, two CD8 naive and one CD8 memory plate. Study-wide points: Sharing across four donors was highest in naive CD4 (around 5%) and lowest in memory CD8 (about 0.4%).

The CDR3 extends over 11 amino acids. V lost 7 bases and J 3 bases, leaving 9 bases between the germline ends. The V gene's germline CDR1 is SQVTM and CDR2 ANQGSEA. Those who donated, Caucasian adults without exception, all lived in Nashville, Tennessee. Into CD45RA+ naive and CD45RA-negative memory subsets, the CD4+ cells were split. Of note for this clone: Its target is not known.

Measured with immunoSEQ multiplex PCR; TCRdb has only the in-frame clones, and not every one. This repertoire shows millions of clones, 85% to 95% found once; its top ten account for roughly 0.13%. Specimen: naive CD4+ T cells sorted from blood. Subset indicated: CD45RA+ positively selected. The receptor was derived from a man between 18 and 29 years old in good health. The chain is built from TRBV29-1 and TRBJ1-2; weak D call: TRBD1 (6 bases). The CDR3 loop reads CSDRVHYGYTF. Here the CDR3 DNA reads TGCAGCGACAGGGTTCACTATGGCTACACCTTC.